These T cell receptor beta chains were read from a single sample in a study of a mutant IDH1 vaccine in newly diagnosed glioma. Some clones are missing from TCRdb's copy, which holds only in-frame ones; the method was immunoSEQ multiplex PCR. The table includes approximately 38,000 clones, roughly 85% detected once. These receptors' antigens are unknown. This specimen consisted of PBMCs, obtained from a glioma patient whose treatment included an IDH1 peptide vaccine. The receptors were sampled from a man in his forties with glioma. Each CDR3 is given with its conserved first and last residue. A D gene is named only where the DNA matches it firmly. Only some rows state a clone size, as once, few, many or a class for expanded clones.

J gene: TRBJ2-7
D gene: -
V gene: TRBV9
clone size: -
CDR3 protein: CASSVDRDYEQYF
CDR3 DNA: TGTGCCAGCAGCGTAGACAGGGACTACGAGCAGTACTTC

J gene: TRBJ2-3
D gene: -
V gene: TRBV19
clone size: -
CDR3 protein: CASSIGQNTDTQYF
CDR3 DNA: TGTGCCAGTAGTATCGGCCAGAACACAGATACGCAGTATTTT

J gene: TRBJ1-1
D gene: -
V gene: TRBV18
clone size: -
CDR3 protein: CASSRGLVNTEAFF
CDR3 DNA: TGTGCCAGCTCACGGGGGTTGGTGAACACTGAAGCTTTCTTT

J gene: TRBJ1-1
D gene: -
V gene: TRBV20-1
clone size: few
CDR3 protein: CSASSAFEAFF
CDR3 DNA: TGCAGTGCTAGTTCTGCCTTTGAAGCTTTCTTT

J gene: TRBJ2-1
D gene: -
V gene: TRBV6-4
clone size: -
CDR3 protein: CASKRSPDAYNEQFF
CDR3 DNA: TGTGCCAGCAAAAGATCACCGGACGCCTACAATGAGCAGTTCTTC

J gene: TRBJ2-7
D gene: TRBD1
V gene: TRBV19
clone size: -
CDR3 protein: CATSTGAYEQYF
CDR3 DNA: TGTGCCACCTCGACAGGGGCCTACGAGCAGTACTTC

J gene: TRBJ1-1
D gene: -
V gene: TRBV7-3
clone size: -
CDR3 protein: CASSLAPNTEAFF
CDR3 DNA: TGTGCCAGCAGCTTAGCCCCGAACACTGAAGCTTTCTTT

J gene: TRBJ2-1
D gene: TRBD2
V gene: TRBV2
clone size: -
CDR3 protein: CASSHSSGQKGDEQFF
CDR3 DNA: TGTGCCAGCAGTCACTCTAGCGGCCAAAAAGGAGATGAGCAGTTCTTC

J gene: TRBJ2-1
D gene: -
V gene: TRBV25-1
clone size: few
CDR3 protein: CASTNTGTGSYNEQFF
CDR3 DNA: TGTGCCAGCACTAACACCGGGACTGGATCCTACAATGAGCAGTTCTTC

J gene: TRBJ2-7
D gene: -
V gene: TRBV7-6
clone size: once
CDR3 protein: CASSLGGDYEQYF
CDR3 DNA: TGTGCCAGCAGCTTAGGCGGGGACTACGAGCAGTACTTC

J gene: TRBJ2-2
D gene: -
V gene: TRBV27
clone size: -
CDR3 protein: CASSPRGLNTGELFF
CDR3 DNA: TGTGCCAGCAGTCCTAGGGGCCTGAACACCGGGGAGCTGTTTTTT

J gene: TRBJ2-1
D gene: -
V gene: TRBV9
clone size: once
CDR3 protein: CASSVGNSRNYNEQFF
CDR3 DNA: TGTGCCAGCAGCGTAGGTAATAGCCGTAATTACAATGAGCAGTTCTTC

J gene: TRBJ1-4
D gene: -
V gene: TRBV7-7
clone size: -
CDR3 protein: CASSPRTGPNEKLFF
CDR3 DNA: TGTGCCAGCAGCCCGCGGACCGGCCCTAATGAAAAACTGTTTTTT

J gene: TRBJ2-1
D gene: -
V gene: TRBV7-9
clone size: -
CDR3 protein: CAISSSGGAVYNEQFF
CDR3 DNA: TGTGCCATCTCAAGTTCAGGGGGGGCGGTCTACAATGAGCAGTTCTTC

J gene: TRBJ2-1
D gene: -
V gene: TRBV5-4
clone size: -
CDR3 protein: CASSLDHHPYNEQFF
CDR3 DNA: TGTGCCAGCAGCTTGGATCACCATCCTTACAATGAGCAGTTCTTC

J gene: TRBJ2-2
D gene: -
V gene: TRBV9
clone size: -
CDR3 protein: CASSVGAKNTGELFF
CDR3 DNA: TGTGCCAGCAGCGTGGGCGCGAAGAACACCGGGGAGCTGTTTTTT

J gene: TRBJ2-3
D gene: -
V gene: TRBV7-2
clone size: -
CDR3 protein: CASSLETGKGTQYF
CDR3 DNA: TGTGCCAGCAGCTTAGAGACCGGTAAAGGCACGCAGTATTTT

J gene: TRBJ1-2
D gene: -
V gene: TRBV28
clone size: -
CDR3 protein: CASSFPLTRSGYTF
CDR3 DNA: TGTGCCAGCAGTTTTCCCCTTACCAGGAGTGGCTACACCTTC

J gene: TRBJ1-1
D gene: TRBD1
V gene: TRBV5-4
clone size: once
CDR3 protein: CASSLNRGWTFF
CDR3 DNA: TGTGCCAGCAGCCTAAACAGGGGTTGGACTTTCTTT

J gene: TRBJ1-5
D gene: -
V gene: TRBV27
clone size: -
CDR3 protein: CASSLGLLMPQHF
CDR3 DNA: TGTGCCAGCAGTTTAGGGTTACTGATGCCCCAGCATTTT

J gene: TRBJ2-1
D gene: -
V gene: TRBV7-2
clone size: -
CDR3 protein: CASSLVGGGYNEQFF
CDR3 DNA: TGTGCCAGCAGCTTAGTAGGGGGTGGCTACAATGAGCAGTTCTTC

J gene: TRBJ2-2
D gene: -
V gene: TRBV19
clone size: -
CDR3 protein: CASRRPVGVGELFF
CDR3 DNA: TGTGCCAGTAGGAGACCCGTGGGGGTCGGGGAGCTGTTTTTT

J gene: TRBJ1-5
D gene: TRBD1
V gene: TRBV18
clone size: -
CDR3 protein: CASSPRQGQRNQPQHF
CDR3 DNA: TGTGCCAGCTCACCCCGACAGGGGCAGCGCAATCAGCCCCAGCATTTT

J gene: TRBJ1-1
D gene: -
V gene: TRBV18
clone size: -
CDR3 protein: CASSPTGGYEAFF
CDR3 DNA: TGTGCCAGCTCACCGACGGGGGGGTATGAAGCTTTCTTT

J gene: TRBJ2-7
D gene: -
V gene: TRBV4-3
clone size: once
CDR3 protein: CASSLGGGGSHEQYF
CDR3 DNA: TGCGCCAGCAGCCTTGGGGGAGGGGGATCACACGAGCAGTACTTC

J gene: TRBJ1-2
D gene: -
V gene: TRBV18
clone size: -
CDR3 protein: CASSPKGANYGYTF
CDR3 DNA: TGTGCCAGCTCACCGAAAGGGGCGAACTATGGCTACACCTTC

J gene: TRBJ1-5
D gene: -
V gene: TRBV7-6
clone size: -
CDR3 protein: CASSLGSGRQPQHF
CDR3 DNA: TGTGCCAGCAGCTTAGGGTCAGGGAGGCAGCCCCAGCATTTT

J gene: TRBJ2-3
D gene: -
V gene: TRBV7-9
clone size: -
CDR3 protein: CASRRGEDTQYF
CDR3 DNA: TGTGCCAGCAGAAGGGGCGAAGATACGCAGTATTTT

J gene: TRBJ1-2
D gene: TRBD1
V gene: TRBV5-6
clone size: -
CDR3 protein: CASSLVARGRVGYTF
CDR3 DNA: TGTGCCAGCAGCTTGGTGGCCAGGGGGCGAGTCGGCTACACCTTC

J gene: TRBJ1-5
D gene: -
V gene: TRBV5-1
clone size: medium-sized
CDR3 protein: CASSRSGTGGQPQHF
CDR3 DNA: TGCGCCAGCAGCCGATCAGGGACTGGGGGTCAGCCCCAGCATTTT

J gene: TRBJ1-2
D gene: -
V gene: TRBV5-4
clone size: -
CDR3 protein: CASSGSPGGRDGGYTF
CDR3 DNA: TGTGCCAGCAGCGGCTCCCCGGGGGGCAGGGACGGAGGCTACACCTTC

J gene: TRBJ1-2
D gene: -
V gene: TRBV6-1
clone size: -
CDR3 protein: CASIWGTGANYGYTF
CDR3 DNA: TGTGCCAGCATATGGGGGACGGGAGCTAACTATGGCTACACCTTC

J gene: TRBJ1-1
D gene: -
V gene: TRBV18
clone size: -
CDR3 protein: CASSPPSRTPNEAFF
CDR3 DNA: TGTGCCAGCTCACCACCGTCCCGGACCCCGAATGAAGCTTTCTTT

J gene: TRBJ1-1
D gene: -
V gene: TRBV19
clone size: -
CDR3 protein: CASRETGIGDPDTEAFF
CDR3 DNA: TGTGCCAGTAGGGAGACCGGGATCGGAGATCCGGACACTGAAGCTTTCTTT

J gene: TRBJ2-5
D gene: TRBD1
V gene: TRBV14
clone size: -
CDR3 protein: CASSPRQGVETQYF
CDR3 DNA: TGTGCCAGCAGCCCGCGACAGGGTGTGGAGACCCAGTACTTC

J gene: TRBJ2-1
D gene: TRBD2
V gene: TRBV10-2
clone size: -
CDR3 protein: CASSELHLAGGLYEQFF
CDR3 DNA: TGCGCCAGCAGTGAGTTACACCTAGCGGGAGGGTTATATGAGCAGTTCTTC

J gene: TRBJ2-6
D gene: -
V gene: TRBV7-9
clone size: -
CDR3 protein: CASSLADSSGANVLTF
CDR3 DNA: TGTGCCAGCAGCTTAGCGGACAGCTCTGGGGCCAACGTCCTGACTTTC

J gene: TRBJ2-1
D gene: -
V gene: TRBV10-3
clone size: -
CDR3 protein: CAISEIPRTEQFF
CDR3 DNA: TGTGCCATCAGTGAAATACCGAGGACTGAGCAGTTCTTC

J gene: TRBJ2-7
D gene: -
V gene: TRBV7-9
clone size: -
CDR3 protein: CASSSYNSYGYEQYF
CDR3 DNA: TGTGCCAGCAGCTCCTATAACTCCTACGGATACGAGCAGTACTTC

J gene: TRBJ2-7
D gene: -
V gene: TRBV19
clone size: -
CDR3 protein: CASSGTPGYEQYF
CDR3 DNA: TGTGCCAGTAGTGGGACCCCAGGGTACGAGCAGTACTTC

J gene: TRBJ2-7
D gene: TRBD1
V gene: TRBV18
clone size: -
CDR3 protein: CASSPLDRTHYEQYF
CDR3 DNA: TGTGCCAGCTCACCTCTGGACAGGACCCACTACGAGCAGTACTTC

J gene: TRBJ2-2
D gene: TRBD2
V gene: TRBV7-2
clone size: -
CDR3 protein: CASRAWEGVAGELFF
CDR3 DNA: TGTGCCAGCAGAGCCTGGGAGGGAGTAGCCGGGGAGCTGTTTTTT

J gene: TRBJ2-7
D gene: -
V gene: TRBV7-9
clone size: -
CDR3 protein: CASSLQGYEQYF
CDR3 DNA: TGTGCCAGCAGCCTCCAGGGCTACGAGCAGTACTTC

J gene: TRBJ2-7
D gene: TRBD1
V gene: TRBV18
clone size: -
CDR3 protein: CASSGGTGGGEQYF
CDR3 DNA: TGTGCCAGCTCCGGCGGGACAGGGGGCGGGGAGCAGTACTTC

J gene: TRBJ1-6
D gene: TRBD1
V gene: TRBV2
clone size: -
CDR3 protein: CASSPWDRGVSPLHF
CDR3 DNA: TGTGCCAGCAGTCCGTGGGACAGGGGAGTTTCACCCCTCCACTTT

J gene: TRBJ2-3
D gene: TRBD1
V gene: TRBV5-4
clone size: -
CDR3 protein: CASNPGGRTDTQYF
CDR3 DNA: TGTGCCAGCAACCCAGGGGGCAGGACAGATACGCAGTATTTT

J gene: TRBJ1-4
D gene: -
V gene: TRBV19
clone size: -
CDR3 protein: CASSGSTNEKLFF
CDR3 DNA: TGTGCCTCCTCCGGGTCAACTAATGAAAAACTGTTTTTT